This T cell receptor beta chain originates from a study of shared clonotypes between healthy human individuals (dated by TCRdb to about 2020). As for the study more broadly: The cohort included a few men and a couple of women between 18 and 49 years of age. For each donor, three plates each were used for CD4 naive and CD4 memory, two plates were used for CD8 naive, and one plate was used for CD8 memory. The study deeply sequenced blood TCR repertoires of five healthy adults to estimate repertoire size and the extent of clonotype sharing between individuals. Different laboratories and diverse techniques were used to prepare libraries and sequence TCR repertoires, to increase sequencing depth and limit assay-specific biases. Between about 0.85 and 9.5 billion PBMCs per donor were obtained by leukapheresis. The research as a whole found: Sharing across several donors was observed for 5% to 6.5% of naive CD4, about 3.2% of naive CD8, 2% to 2.5% of memory CD4, and roughly 0.4% of memory CD8 clonotypes. Sampling was restricted to blood, and TCR repertoires in tissue are likely to differ from TCR repertoires in blood. Based on pairwise subsampling, the degree of clonotype sharing among donors was expected to be affected by sequencing depth. The small number of donors limited the genetic and exposure-history diversity represented. Compared with non-shared clonotypes, clonotypes shared by all four sorted-subset donors had higher generation probabilities. Even with the large sequencing depth, rarefaction of the sorted-subset datasets indicated that sequencing was incomplete. Naive subsets generally had larger estimated clonotype richness than memory subsets did.

Per the germline V gene, SGHDT is the CDR1 and YYEEEE is the CDR2. Here V drops 5 bases and J drops 5 bases, and the junction holds 13 bases not matched to any gene. CDR3 length: 16 amino acids, cysteine to phenylalanine. The CDR3 DNA has 48 bases and is translated from base 1. A word on this clone: The antigen this receptor binds is unknown. No much larger clone exists at a distance of one base, and base qualities are not known.

TCR CDR3 regions were amplified from genomic DNA by multiplex PCR using the deep immunoSEQ assay. For each cell subset, the extracted genomic DNA was distributed evenly across all wells of several immunoSEQ 96-well plates, and each plate served as one replicate. Each replicate PCR for sorted subsets received around 210 ng genomic DNA, equal to about 30,000 T cell genomes. Purified libraries were measured with a Qubit 3.0 fluorometer, size-checked on a Bioanalyzer 2100, and measured again with the KAPA Library Quantification kit. Each immunoSEQ 96-well plate was sequenced on its own single-read 150-cycle Illumina NextSeq 550 flow cell. Processing in the source paper ran as follows. Because the immunoSEQ output included only junctional sequences and no quality scores, the filtering could not be the same as the filtering used for full-length reads. To assign V/J genes and CDR3, sequences were annotated against IMGT germline references using PyIR, a Python wrapper for IgBLAST v1.9. Reads were removed for weak V/J assignments (E-value above 1e-6), missing CDR3, stop codons, out-of-frame junctions, or ambiguous translated residues. A V3J clonotype was defined by an identical inferred V gene, J gene, and CDR3 amino acid sequence. Percentage overlap between repertoires was computed as shared unique clonotypes divided by the size of the smaller repertoire. Three approaches were used to assess repertoire richness: RTK rarefaction, the Chao1 estimator, and Recon v2.1 estimates of unobserved clonotypes. OLGA was used to compute generation probabilities for all TCRbeta clonotypes that the gDNA method yielded from a handful of donors. Imported from immuneACCESS, the table was reduced by TCRdb to in-frame sequences with V and J called. These copies leave out some clones; in studies compared against another copy, an unresolved V gene accounts for under half, and the cause of the remainder is not known. The DNA was the basis for D and trimming; V, J and clone size are from that table. This sample has over a million clones in its table, and about 84% of those were observed once. In total, the top ten clones hold approximately 0.5% of the sample.

The donors were healthy, HIV-negative adults with no recently reported acute infections or vaccinations. Every donor was a Caucasian adult residing in Nashville, Tennessee, USA. CD4+ T cells were enriched by magnetic negative selection; naive cells were then positively selected on CD45RA, and the negative fraction formed the memory subset. After blood collection by leukapheresis, PBMCs were isolated using Ficoll-Histopaque density gradient centrifugation and then cryopreserved in the vapor phase of liquid nitrogen. Analytical flow cytometry was used to check the purity and quantity of every magnetically sorted T cell population. Each sorted fraction had its genomic DNA isolated and then quantified by UV absorbance on a Nanodrop 2000c.

This sequence originates from a man between 18 and 35 years old in good health. Some clones in this sample may be carry-over from other donors' samples. Sequenced material: memory CD4+ T cells from PBMCs. The label giving this sample's cell subset or site can be read as: CD45RA-negative fraction. The rearranged chain carries TRBV5-6 and TRBJ1-2; 9 bases in the junction line up with TRBD1. The CDR3 protein: CASSHPGTGKAYGYTF. The DNA sequence is TGTGCCAGCAGTCATCCCGGGACAGGGAAGGCGTATGGCTACACCTTC. This CDR3, with the reference TRBV5-6 and TRBJ1-2 proteins standing in past its ends, gives the full variable domain DAGVTQSPTHLIKTRGQQVTLRCSPKSGHDTVSWYQQALGQGPQFIFQYYEEEERQRGNFPDRFSGHQFPNYSSELNVNALLLGDSALYLCASSHPGTGKAYGYTFGSGTRLTVV.